This T cell receptor beta chain was retrieved from a study of T cell responses to AZD1222 COVID-19 vaccine. Overall study context: Second-dose recipients at about 4 or about 12 weeks were treated as one pooled group.

TCRdb's copy holds only in-frame clones and misses some; the assay was immunoSEQ multiplex PCR. Of 110,000 to 150,000 clones listed, 88% are singletons. The CDR3 length is 14 residues. The germline CDR1 and CDR2 sequences are LGHDT and YNNKEL (reference sequence). The V end was cut by 4 bases, the J end by 2 bases, with 10 bases between. In regard to this clone: What it binds is not known.

Study observations and caveats: The donor cohort was predominantly white British with a female majority, and clonal diversity may have been underestimated. Spike-specific TCR breadth and depth both grew after two AZD1222 doses.

V usage is TRBV3-1 (or the pseudogene TRBV3-2) and J usage is TRBJ2-3, with D tentatively TRBD2 (5 bases). The material was peripheral blood, obtained on day 0 of AZD1222 vaccination. The source of this sequence is an adult in good health. In DNA form, the CDR3 reads TGTGCCAGCAGCCCACGGACTTCCACAGATACGCAGTATTTT. This gives the protein CASSPRTSTDTQYF.